Shown below are 15 T cell receptor beta chains from a single sample sequenced in a study of beta chain features in type 1 diabetes. These TCRs are of unknown antigen specificity. Study-wide results and caveats: TCRB CDR3 length was moderately but significantly reduced in all four CD4+ subsets of Type 1 diabetes patients.

Of the isolated RNA, all was reverse transcribed, and so the sequenced material was expressed TCRB transcripts. Profiled with immunoSEQ multiplex PCR; TCRdb holds only in-frame clones, not every one. Of under 350,000 clones in the sample, approximately 24% were seen once. Specimen: naive CD4+ T cells from blood. These receptor sequences come from a woman in her 30s with type 1 diabetes.

The chain joins TRBV4-2 to TRBJ2-5; D uncertain. The V end lost 1 base, the J end lost 4 bases, and 4 bases lay between the germline ends. This CDR3 is 12 amino acids long. In germline, CDR1 is LGHNA, CDR2 YNFKEQ. The CDR3 bases are TGTGCCAGCAGCCAAGGAGTAGAGACCCAGTACTTC. It yields the protein CASSQGVETQYF.

J is TRBJ1-2 and V is TRBV7-8; 9 bases align to TRBD1. Germline lookup yields CDR1 SGHVS and CDR2 FQNEAQ. The CDR3 is 19 amino acids. Germline trimming cut 1 base from V and 1 base from J; bases unmatched to any gene: 13. CDR3 region: CASSLGRVLGQGYNYGYTF. As DNA, the CDR3 is TGTGCCAGCAGCTTAGGCCGGGTTCTGGGACAGGGCTATAACTATGGCTACACCTTC.

This clone has just one count. The rearrangement uses TRBV27 and TRBJ1-5; 9 nucleotides line up with TRBD1. After removal of 5 bases from V and 7 bases from J, the junction contained 9 bases not matched to a gene. The CDR3 sequence is 15 residues long. The germline V gene has CDR1 MNHEY and CDR2 SMNVEV (reference sequence). The CDR3 loop is CASSKHRDRAQPQHF. In DNA, the CDR3 is TGTGCCAGCAGTAAACACCGGGACAGGGCCCAGCCCCAGCATTTT.

The CDR3 here is CAWSQDSDKDYTF. For the CDR3, the DNA is TGTGCCTGGAGTCAAGATTCGGACAAGGACTACACCTTC. The gene calls are TRBV30 and TRBJ1-2; D is possibly TRBD1 (5 bases). Trimming removed 2 bases from V and 10 bases from J, with 17 bases in between. The CDR3 contains 13 residues. Germline V gene sequence: CDR1 GTSNPN, CDR2 SVGIG (reference sequence). Full variable domain (outside the CDR3, taken from reference TRBV30 and TRBJ1-2): SQTIHQWPATLVQPVGSPLSLECTVEGTSNPNLYWYRQAAGRGLQLLFYSVGIGQISSEVPQNLSASRPQDRQFILSSKKLLLSDSGFYLCAWSQDSDKDYTFGSGTRLTVV.

This clone was seen a handful of times. The J gene is TRBJ2-1, the V gene TRBV9, with TRBD2 as a possible D gene (6 bases). CDR1 SGDLS and CDR2 YYNGEE come from the germline V gene. The CDR3 totals 12 residues. Trimming shortened V by 0 bases and J by 10 bases, and 8 bases separated the two germline ends. For the CDR3, the DNA is TGTGCCAGCAGCGTAGCGGGGGTGGAGCAGTTCTTC. This gives the protein CASSVAGVEQFF.

The chain couples TRBV29-1 to TRBJ1-1; D is perhaps TRBD1 (6 bases). This CDR3 is 14 amino acids long. Germline CDR1 reads SQVTM; CDR2 reads ANQGSEA. V shed 4 bases and J shed 10 bases, with 22 bases lying between them. CDR3 region: CSVVSPWLQGGAFF. For the CDR3, the DNA is TGCAGCGTTGTGTCCCCCTGGTTACAGGGCGGAGCTTTCTTT.

The chain links TRBV29-1 to TRBJ2-3, with TRBD2 identical over 7 bases. This CDR3 is built from 13 residues. Germline CDR1 SQVTM, CDR2 ANQGSEA. V was clipped by 7 bases and J by 4 bases; unmatched bases: 8. The CDR3: CSDRTGGADTQYF. CDR3 DNA: TGCAGCGATCGGACGGGGGGAGCAGATACGCAGTATTTT.

This chain links TRBV30 with TRBJ1-5; 8 nucleotides agree with TRBD1. CDR1 and CDR2 (germline): GTSNPN, SVGIG (reference sequence). The CDR3 runs 14 residues. The trim removed 2 bases at V and 5 bases at J, leaving 5 bases unmatched. The CDR3: CAWSHRTGHQPQHF. DNA of the CDR3: TGTGCCTGGAGTCACCGGACAGGGCATCAGCCCCAGCATTTT.

This clone has just a few counts. The rearrangement links TRBV29-1 to TRBJ1-2; D may be TRBD1 (5 bases). CDR3 length: 11 amino acids. V was shortened by 7 bases and J by 8 bases, with 14 bases between the two germline ends. Germline V gives CDR1 SQVTM, CDR2 ANQGSEA. CDR3 region: CSAGQPEGYTF. The CDR3 nucleotides read TGCAGCGCTGGACAACCCGAAGGCTACACCTTC. Full variable domain (outside the CDR3, taken from reference TRBV29-1 and TRBJ1-2): SAVISQKPSRDICQRGTSLTIQCQVDSQVTMMFWYRQQPGQSLTLIATANQGSEATYESGFVIDKFPISRPNLTFSTLTVSNMSPEDSSIYLCSAGQPEGYTFGSGTRLTVV.

This clone was observed a handful of times. CDR3 sequence (DNA): TGCAGTGCTAGAAAGGGGGAGACCCAGTACTTC. It specifies CSARKGETQYF. The chain combines TRBV20-1 with TRBJ2-5; a possible D gene is TRBD1 (5 bases). The ends were cut back, 2 bases at V and 5 bases at J, with 6 bases in the middle. There are 11 residues in the CDR3. CDR1 DFQATT and CDR2 SNEGSKA come from the germline V gene (reference sequence).

The V gene is TRBV5-1, the J gene TRBJ1-2; D is perhaps TRBD1 (6 bases). This CDR3 has 15 amino acids. The V and J ends lost 0 bases and 2 bases respectively, with 11 bases between them. Germline CDR1 is SGHRS and CDR2 is YFSETQ. The CDR3 sequence is CASSLADRINYGYTF. In DNA form, the CDR3 reads TGCGCCAGCAGCTTGGCCGACAGGATCAACTATGGCTACACCTTC.

The V call is TRBV19, the J call TRBJ2-2; D call uncertain. Trimming removed 7 bases from V and 2 bases from J, with 8 bases in between. The length of the CDR3 is 13 residues. Germline V gene data show CDR1 as LNHDA and CDR2 as SQIVND (reference sequence). This chain's CDR3 is CASTPLNTGELFF. The CDR3 region has the DNA TGTGCCAGTACTCCACTAAACACCGGGGAGCTGTTTTTT.

The genes are TRBV7-2 and TRBJ2-7; 10 nucleotides align to TRBD2. V lost 2 bases to trimming and J lost 5 bases; unmatched junction nucleotides: 6. The CDR3 covers 15 residues. Germline V lookup: CDR1 SGHTA, CDR2 FQGNSA. The CDR3 sequence is CASSLRLAGADEQYF. CDR3 nucleotide sequence: TGTGCCAGCAGCTTACGCCTAGCGGGAGCCGACGAGCAGTACTTC.

The V gene is TRBV28, the J gene TRBJ2-7; D is unclear. Deletions cut 6 bases from V and 3 bases from J, with 24 bases between. Germline loops: CDR1 MDHEN, CDR2 SYDVKM. This CDR3 has 17 amino acids. The CDR3 loop is CASSLPSGPLSSYEQYF. The CDR3 nucleotides read TGTGCCAGCAGCCTCCCCTCCGGCCCCCTTTCTAGCTACGAGCAGTACTTC.

The chain employs TRBV29-1 and TRBJ1-2; possible D gene TRBD1, 5 bases. Trimming left V 1 base short and J 8 bases short, with 11 bases between. The length of the CDR3 is 12 residues. Germline values: CDR1 SQVTM, CDR2 ANQGSEA. The CDR3 DNA reads as TGCAGCGTTGAAGTGGGGGGGGTCGGCTACACCTTC. Translation gives CSVEVGGVGYTF.